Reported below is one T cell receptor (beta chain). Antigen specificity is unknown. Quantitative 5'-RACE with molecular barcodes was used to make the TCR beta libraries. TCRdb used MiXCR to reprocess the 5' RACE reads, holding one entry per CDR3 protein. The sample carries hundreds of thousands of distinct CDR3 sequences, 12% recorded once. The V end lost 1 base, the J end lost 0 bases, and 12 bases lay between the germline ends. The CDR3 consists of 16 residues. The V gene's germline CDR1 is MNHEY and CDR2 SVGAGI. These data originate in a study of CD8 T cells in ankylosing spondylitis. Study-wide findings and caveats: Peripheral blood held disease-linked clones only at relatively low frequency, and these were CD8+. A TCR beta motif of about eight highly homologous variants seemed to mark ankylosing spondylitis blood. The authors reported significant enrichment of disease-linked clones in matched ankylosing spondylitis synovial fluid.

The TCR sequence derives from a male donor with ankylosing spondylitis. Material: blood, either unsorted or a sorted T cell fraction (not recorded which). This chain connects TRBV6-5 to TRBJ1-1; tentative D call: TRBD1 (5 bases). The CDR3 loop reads CASSYLSGSMNTEAFF. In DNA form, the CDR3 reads TGTGCCAGCAGTTACTTGTCAGGGTCTATGAACACTGAAGCTTTCTTT.